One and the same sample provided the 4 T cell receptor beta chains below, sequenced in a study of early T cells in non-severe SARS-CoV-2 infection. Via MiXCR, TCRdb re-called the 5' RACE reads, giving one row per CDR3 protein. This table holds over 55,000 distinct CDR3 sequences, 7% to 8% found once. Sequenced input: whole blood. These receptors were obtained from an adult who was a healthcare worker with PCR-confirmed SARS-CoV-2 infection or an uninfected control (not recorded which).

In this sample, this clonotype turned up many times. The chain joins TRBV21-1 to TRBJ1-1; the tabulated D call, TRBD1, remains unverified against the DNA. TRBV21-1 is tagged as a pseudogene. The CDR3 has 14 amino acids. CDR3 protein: CASSKQGKGTEAFF. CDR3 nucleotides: TGTGCCAGCAGCAAACAGGGGAAGGGCACTGAAGCTTTCTTT.

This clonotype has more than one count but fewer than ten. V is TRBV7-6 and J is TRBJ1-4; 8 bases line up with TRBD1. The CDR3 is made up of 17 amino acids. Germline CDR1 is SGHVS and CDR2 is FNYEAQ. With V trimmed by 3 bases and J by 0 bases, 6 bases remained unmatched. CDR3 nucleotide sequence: TGTGCCAGCAGCTTCGGACAGGGAGTTGCAACTAATGAAAAACTGTTTTTT. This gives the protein CASSFGQGVATNEKLFF. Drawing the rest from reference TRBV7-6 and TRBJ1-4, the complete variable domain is GAGVSQSPRYKVTKRGQDVALRCDPISGHVSLYWYRQALGQGPEFLTYFNYEAQQDKSGLPNDRFSAERPEGSISTLTIQRTEQRDSAMYRCASSFGQGVATNEKLFFGSGTQLSVL.

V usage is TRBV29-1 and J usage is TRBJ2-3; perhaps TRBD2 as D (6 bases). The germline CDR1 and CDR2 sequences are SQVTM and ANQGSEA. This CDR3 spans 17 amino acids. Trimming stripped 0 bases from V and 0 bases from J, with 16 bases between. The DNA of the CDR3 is TGCAGCGTTGAAGATCCCGGAGGGACTCTAAGCACAGATACGCAGTATTTT. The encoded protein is CSVEDPGGTLSTDTQYF.

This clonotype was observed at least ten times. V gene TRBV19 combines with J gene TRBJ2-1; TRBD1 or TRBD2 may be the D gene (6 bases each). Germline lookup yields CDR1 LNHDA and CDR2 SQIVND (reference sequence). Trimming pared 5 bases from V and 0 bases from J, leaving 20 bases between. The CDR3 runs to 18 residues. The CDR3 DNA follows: TGTGCCAGTAGTCCCTACGGGGGCCGCGCGAACTCCTACAATGAGCAGTTCTTC. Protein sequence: CASSPYGGRANSYNEQFF.